This TCR beta chain was found in a study of regulatory T cells in long-lasting Graves disease. Whole-study context: Patients met the persistent Graves' disease definition after over 5 years of antithyroid drugs with positive TSH receptor antibodies. Findings and limits, study-wide: Clonotypes that were public and shared totalled roughly 3,000 in persistent patients versus 750 to 1,000 in new patients.

Time point: persistent/refractory GD, antithyroid drugs over 5 years with positive TRAb. Isolated PBMC RNA provided the starting material for the TCR library. In this sample, this clonotype turned up many times. Its antigen is as yet unknown. TCR beta libraries were built with iRepertoire HTBI primers and Arm-PCR of CDR3 regions. How the authors handled the data: Around 59 TRBV and about 15 TRBJ segments were identified across samples. One entry per CDR3 protein results from TCRdb running MiXCR on the multiplex PCR reads. TCRdb, not the authors, supplied the V and J calls. The sample has 300,000 to 500,000 distinct CDR3 sequences, less than 25% seen once. The TCR originated in a female donor with Graves disease. Sample: peripheral blood mononuclear cells (PBMCs), taken when the disease was refractory, from a patient treated with antithyroid drugs.

For the CDR3, the DNA is TGCGCCAGTACACAGGGGAATAATGAAAAACTGTTTTTT. It codes for CASTQGNNEKLFF. The rearrangement uses TRBV5-1 and TRBJ1-4, with 7 bases matching TRBD1. Germline CDR1 is SGHRS and CDR2 is YFSETQ. The length of the CDR3 is 13 residues. J was trimmed by 4 bases and V by 8 bases; bases with no gene match: 5.